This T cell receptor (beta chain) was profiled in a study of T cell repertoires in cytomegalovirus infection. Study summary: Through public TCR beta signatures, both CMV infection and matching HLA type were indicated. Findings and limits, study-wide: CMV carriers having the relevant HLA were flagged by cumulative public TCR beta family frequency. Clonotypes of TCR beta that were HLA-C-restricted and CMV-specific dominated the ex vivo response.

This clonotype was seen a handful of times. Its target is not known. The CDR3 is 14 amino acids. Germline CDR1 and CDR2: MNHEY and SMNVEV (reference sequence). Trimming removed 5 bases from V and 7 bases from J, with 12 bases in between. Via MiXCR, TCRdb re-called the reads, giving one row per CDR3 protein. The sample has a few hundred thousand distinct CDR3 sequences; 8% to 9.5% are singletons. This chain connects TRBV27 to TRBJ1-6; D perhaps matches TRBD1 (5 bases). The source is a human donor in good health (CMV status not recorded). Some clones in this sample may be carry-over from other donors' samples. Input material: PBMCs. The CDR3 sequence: CASSLEGWNSPLHF. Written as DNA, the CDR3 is TGTGCCAGCAGTCTCGAGGGGTGGAATTCACCCCTCCACTTT.